The subject of this entry is one T cell receptor (beta chain). The germline gene is not matched at one end of the junction; a read error may be the cause. This sample was taken from a study of blood T cells in healthy people across ages. Alongside a J-beta primer mix, a sample-barcoded 5' primer served in a second PCR lasting roughly 7 to 11 cycles. TCRdb reprocessed the 5' RACE reads with MiXCR, giving one entry per CDR3 protein. Here the sample spans about 970,000 distinct CDR3 sequences, around 54% being singletons. The sequenced material came from blood. The TCR comes from a woman aged 55 to 70 in good health.

The CDR3 loop is CAGSGGRYGYTF. The CDR3 DNA follows: TGTGCCGGCAGCGGAGGACGGTATGGCTACACCTTC. The V and J genes are TRBV3-1 and TRBJ1-2; D remains ambiguous. The CDR3 sequence is 12 residues long. CDR1 and CDR2 (germline): LGHDT, YNNKEL (reference sequence).